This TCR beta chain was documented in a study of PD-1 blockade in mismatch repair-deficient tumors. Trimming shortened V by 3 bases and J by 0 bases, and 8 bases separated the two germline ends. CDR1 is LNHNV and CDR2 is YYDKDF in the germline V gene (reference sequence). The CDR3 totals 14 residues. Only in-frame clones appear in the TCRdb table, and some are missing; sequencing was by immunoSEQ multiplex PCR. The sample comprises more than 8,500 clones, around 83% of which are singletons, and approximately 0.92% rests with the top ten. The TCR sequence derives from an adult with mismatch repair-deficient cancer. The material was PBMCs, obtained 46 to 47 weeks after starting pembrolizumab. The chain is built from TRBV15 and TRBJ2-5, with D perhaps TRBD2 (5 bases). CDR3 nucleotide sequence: TGTGCCACCAGCAGGTCGGGGTACCAAGAGACCCAGTACTTC. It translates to CATSRSGYQETQYF.